The sequence of this T cell receptor beta chain was determined in a study of vaccination effects on CD4 cells after COVID-19. This CDR3 region has 14 residues. Per the germline V gene, CDR1 is SNHLY and CDR2 is FYNNEI. V lost 7 bases and J lost 4, with 16 bases in between. Sequencing followed a ViraFEST assay step that expanded antigen-specific CD4+ T cells with viral peptide pools. Investigators separated out CD4+ T cells once 10 days of culture had passed. According to the study, vaccine recipients showed no prior SARS-CoV-2 infection and negative nucleocapsid antibodies. Both day 3 and day 7 saw half the medium replaced with IL-2 medium. A word on this clone: Its antigen remains unknown.

The protocol was immunoSEQ multiplex PCR, while the TCRdb copy is restricted to in-frame clones and leaves out a portion. Here the sample spans around 63,000 clones, about 79% being singletons. The clonotype originates from a human donor who received a COVID-19 vaccine. The genes are TRBV2 and TRBJ1-1; perhaps TRBD1 as D (6 bases). Sequencing was performed on CD4+ T cells from PBMCs cultured with HCoV-OC43 spike peptides, taken before COVID-19 vaccination. Subset denoted: HCoV-OC43 spike overlapping peptide pool stimulation. CDR3: CASNQQGVVTEAFF. The CDR3 nucleotides are TGTGCCAGCAATCAACAGGGCGTGGTCACTGAAGCTTTCTTT.